The T cell receptor (beta chain) described here comes from a study of blood T cell repertoires in COVID-19. Study overall: Both acute and convalescent COVID-19 samples were obtained from the United States, Italy and Spain. PBMCs, B-cell-depleted T cells, or T cells provided the cDNA or gDNA that made up the material.

The germline CDR1 and CDR2 sequences are GTSNPN and SVGIG (reference sequence). This CDR3 has 16 residues. With V trimmed by 7 bases and J by 0 bases, 11 bases remained unmatched. Authors' methods: Amplified reference gene primers provided the basis for estimating nucleated cell counts. Sequencing was performed with immunoSEQ multiplex PCR; in TCRdb, only in-frame clones are kept and a portion is missing. The V and J calls and clone size are taken from that table; D and trimming were inferred from the DNA. The repertoire includes about 110,000 clones, 75% to 85% of them detected once, and 7.9% sits in the top ten.

This sequence joins TRBV30 and TRBJ1-4, with 7 bases lining up with TRBD1. Sequencing input: peripheral blood. The clonotype originates from a man between 65 and 85 years old with acute or convalescent COVID-19. CDR3 residues: CALRLPGTATNEKLFF. CDR3 sequence (DNA): TGTGCCTTGAGACTCCCAGGGACAGCAACTAATGAAAAACTGTTTTTT.